A selection of T cell receptor beta chains follows, all from one sample in a study of shared clonotypes between healthy human individuals. This table comes from immunoSEQ multiplex PCR, and its TCRdb copy is limited to in-frame clones, with some not included. In the table there are over a million clones, roughly 74% of which are singletons. The sequencing sample was made of memory CD4+ T cells from PBMCs. The receptors shown here come from a man between 18 and 35 years old in good health. Some clones in this sample may be carry-over from other donors' samples. CDR3s include the opening cysteine and the closing phenylalanine or tryptophan. D genes are given only for firm matches. Not every row has a clone size; where given, it reads once, few, many or a size class.

j_call,clone_size,d_call,v_call,cdr3_nt,cdr3_aa
TRBJ2-5,NA,TRBD2,TRBV28,TGTGCCAGCAGATCGGGAGGGATAGAGACCCAGTACTTC,CASRSGGIETQYF
TRBJ1-5,NA,NA,TRBV5-1,TGCGCCAGCAGCTTGATCCCGGGGGGGAATCAGCCCCAGCATTTT,CASSLIPGGNQPQHF
TRBJ2-7,NA,TRBD2,TRBV14,TGTGCCAGCAGCAAACAGGCTGGCGGGAGGTTCCACGAGCAGTACTTC,CASSKQAGGRFHEQYF
TRBJ1-3,NA,TRBD1,TRBV2,TGTGCCAGCAGTGGACAGGGGGCTGGAAACACCATATATTTT,CASSGQGAGNTIYF
TRBJ1-4,NA,NA,TRBV11-2,TGTGCCAGCAGCCCCGTTAACTCGGGGGGTAGGGAAAAACTGTTTTTT,CASSPVNSGGREKLFF
TRBJ1-2,NA,NA,TRBV5-1,TGCGCCAGCAGCTTGGCCCCGACGACAAGACCTAACTATGGCTACACCTTC,CASSLAPTTRPNYGYTF
TRBJ2-2,NA,NA,TRBV18,TGTGCCAGCTCACCTCAGAAAAGGCCCCGAAGCACCGGGGAGCTGTTTTTT,CASSPQKRPRSTGELFF
TRBJ1-1,NA,NA,TRBV28,TGTGCCAGCAGTTTACCAGGGTTTGAAGCTTTCTTT,CASSLPGFEAFF
TRBJ1-5,NA,NA,TRBV7-2,TGTGCCAGCAGCTTAGCGAGAGATCAGCCCCAGCATTTT,CASSLARDQPQHF
TRBJ1-5,NA,NA,TRBV28,TGTGCCAGCAGATCGGTGGGCATCCGCAATCAGCCCCAGCATTTT,CASRSVGIRNQPQHF
TRBJ1-1,NA,NA,TRBV9,TGTGCCAGCAGCGTATTGGGGAACACTGAAGCTTTCTTT,CASSVLGNTEAFF
TRBJ1-2,NA,NA,TRBV19,TGTGCCAGTAGCCGGTGGGGTGCCAGTGGCTACACCTTC,CASSRWGASGYTF
TRBJ2-7,NA,TRBD2,TRBV5-1,TGCGCCAGCAGCTGGGGACTAGCGGGAGGAAACTACGAGCAGTACTTC,CASSWGLAGGNYEQYF
TRBJ2-7,NA,TRBD1,TRBV27,TGTGCCAGTTCATCAGGGGGCGCCCCCTCCTACGAGCAGTACTTC,CASSSGGAPSYEQYF
TRBJ2-3,few,NA,TRBV11-2,TGTGCCAGCAGAGGGGTGAAGGGGGAGGATACGCAGTATTTT,CASRGVKGEDTQYF
TRBJ2-7,NA,NA,TRBV27,TGTGCCAGCAGTTTATCCGGGACGTCGGGAAAGCAGTACTTC,CASSLSGTSGKQYF
TRBJ1-2,NA,NA,TRBV5-4,TGTGCCAGCAGCCCACCCAACGGGGGCTATGGCTACACCTTC,CASSPPNGGYGYTF
TRBJ2-7,NA,NA,TRBV27,TGTGCCAGCAGTTTATTAGGTTTCAGCTCCTACGAGCAGTACTTC,CASSLLGFSSYEQYF
TRBJ2-1,once,NA,TRBV7-9,TGTGCCAGCAGCCCCCTCCTACTCAGTCTCCATGAGCAGTTCTTC,CASSPLLLSLHEQFF
TRBJ1-2,once,NA,TRBV29-1,TGCAGCGTTGTAGGTGGCCGCCGAGCCGACGATTATGGCTACACCTTC,CSVVGGRRADDYGYTF
TRBJ2-7,NA,NA,TRBV28,TGTGCCAGCAGTACCCCGGGACTCTCCTACGAGCAGTACTTC,CASSTPGLSYEQYF
TRBJ1-5,NA,TRBD1,TRBV14,TGTGCCAGCAGCCAAGATAATGGACAGGGGGAGGATCAGCCCCAGCATTTT,CASSQDNGQGEDQPQHF
TRBJ2-7,NA,NA,TRBV28,TGTGCCAGCAGTACCACAGGACAGATAACTTCCTACGAGCAGTACTTC,CASSTTGQITSYEQYF
TRBJ2-7,once,TRBD1,TRBV11-3,TGTGCCAGCAGCACAGGGGGCTACGAGCAGTACTTC,CASSTGGYEQYF
TRBJ1-4,NA,TRBD1,TRBV28,TGTGCCAGCCACAGGGGTAGAGAAAAACTGTTTTTT,CASHRGREKLFF
TRBJ2-1,NA,TRBD2,TRBV7-9,TGTGCCAGCAGCTTACTGGCGGGAGTCCCCTACAATGAGCAGTTCTTC,CASSLLAGVPYNEQFF
TRBJ2-1,once,TRBD2,TRBV27,TGTGCCAGCAGTTTACGGGAGGGTAACTACAATGAGCAGTTCTTC,CASSLREGNYNEQFF
TRBJ2-1,many,TRBD2,TRBV28,TGTGCCAGCAGTTCGGGACTAGGGACCTACAATGAGCAGTTCTTC,CASSSGLGTYNEQFF
TRBJ1-2,NA,NA,TRBV19,TGTGCCAGTAGTCCGGGGACATCGAGAAACTATGGCTACACCTTC,CASSPGTSRNYGYTF
TRBJ1-3,NA,TRBD1,TRBV18,TGTGCCAGCTCGGACAGGGGGAAAGGAAACACCATATATTTT,CASSDRGKGNTIYF
TRBJ2-7,NA,TRBD2,TRBV28,TGTGCCAGCAGTTCCCCGGGGGGGGGACGGTACGAGCAGTACTTC,CASSSPGGGRYEQYF
TRBJ1-2,NA,NA,TRBV18,TGTGCCAGCTCACCGGGGGCTGAGTATGGCTACACCTTC,CASSPGAEYGYTF
TRBJ1-2,NA,NA,TRBV6-6,TGTGCCACCAGGTCCCCTCCTACTAACTATGGCTACACCTTC,CATRSPPTNYGYTF
TRBJ2-7,NA,NA,TRBV18,TGTGCCAGCTCACCGAGTGTATTAACCGGCAGGGTGGGTAAGGACTTC,CASSPSVLTGRVGKDF
TRBJ2-1,NA,NA,TRBV6-5,TGTGCCAGCGGAGGGGGATCCTACAATGAGCAGTTCTTC,CASGGGSYNEQFF
TRBJ2-7,NA,NA,TRBV9,TGTGCCAGCAGCGTTCCGGGACCCGGCTCCGAGCAGTACTTC,CASSVPGPGSEQYF
TRBJ2-1,once,TRBD2,TRBV14,TGTGCTAGCGGGTTCTACAATGAGCAGTTCTTC,CASGFYNEQFF
TRBJ2-1,NA,NA,TRBV9,TGTGCCAGCAGCCCCCGGGTAGCGGATTCCCTAGGGGAGCAGTTCTTC,CASSPRVADSLGEQFF
TRBJ1-6,many,NA,TRBV30,TGTGCCTGGATGAGGGGCTCCTATAATTCACCCCTCCACTTT,CAWMRGSYNSPLHF
TRBJ2-3,once,NA,TRBV7-2,TGTGCCAGCAGCCTGCCGACTCCTAGGGGGACAGATACGCAGTATTTT,CASSLPTPRGTDTQYF
TRBJ2-7,NA,NA,TRBV6-1,TGTGCCAGCAGTCCCCGACCGGGAGCAGGGGAGCAGTACTTC,CASSPRPGAGEQYF
TRBJ2-7,few,NA,TRBV5-6,TGTGCCAGCAGGGACTGGAGCTCCTACGAGCAGTACTTC,CASRDWSSYEQYF
TRBJ1-2,NA,NA,TRBV5-1,TGCGCCAGCAGCAACGGGTTAGGCTACACCTTC,CASSNGLGYTF
TRBJ2-1,NA,NA,TRBV5-1,TGCGCCAGCAGCCCCCTGGCGGGCTCCTACAATGAGCAGTTCTTC,CASSPLAGSYNEQFF
TRBJ1-2,few,NA,TRBV16,TGTGCCAGCAGCCCCGGACTGACCTTAAAGGGCTACACCTTC,CASSPGLTLKGYTF
TRBJ2-5,few,NA,TRBV18,TGTGCCAGCTCACCAGCACGTTCCCGGGGGCGCCAAGAGACCCAGTACTTC,CASSPARSRGRQETQYF